The present entry profiles one TCR beta chain with its context. Unique molecular identifiers were incorporated during preparation of the TCRbeta library. MiXCR, applied by TCRdb to the PCR reads, yields one record per CDR3 protein. The sample lists 380,000 or so distinct CDR3 sequences, roughly 14% occurring once. The source of the sample is a study of T-cell reconstitution after alpha-beta-depleted transplantation in children. The V end was cut by 5 bases, the J end by 3 bases, with 11 bases between. Germline values: CDR1 LGHNA, CDR2 YSLEER. This CDR3 contains 13 residues. The sequence came from a human donor who donated a stem cell graft to a child with Fanconi anemia. The starting material was PBMCs, obtained from the stem cell graft. V and J are TRBV4-3 and TRBJ2-7; D is possibly TRBD2 (5 bases). CDR3 in amino acids: CASSFGLLYEQYF. CDR3 nucleotides: TGCGCCAGCAGCTTTGGACTGCTCTACGAGCAGTACTTC.